One sample yielded the 2 T cell receptor beta chains listed below, sequenced in a study of T cell clonotyping in hematopoietic cell transplantation. Clones were read by immunoSEQ multiplex PCR, and TCRdb kept only the in-frame ones, dropping some. Altogether over 7,500 clones are present, about 80% being singletons, with the ten largest covering about 54%. Sample: PBMCs, taken at the time of graft-versus-host disease after allogeneic stem cell transplant. The receptors stem from a male patient between 55 and 70 years old who had an allogeneic stem cell transplant from an unrelated donor, so the T cells may come from the graft donor. Some clones in this sample may be carry-over from other donors' samples.

V gene TRBV27 combines with J gene TRBJ2-7; D gene unclear. This CDR3 contains 13 residues. V was cut by 5 bases and J by 3 bases, with 11 bases left in between. Germline assignment: CDR1 MNHEY and CDR2 SMNVEV (reference sequence). This chain's CDR3 is CASSKDLYYEQYF. The CDR3 nucleotides are TGTGCCAGCAGTAAGGACCTTTACTACGAGCAGTACTTC.

V usage is TRBV2 and J usage is TRBJ2-7; D might be TRBD1 or TRBD2, each matching 5 bases. This CDR3 comprises 14 residues. V dropped 6 bases and J dropped 0 bases, with 12 bases sitting between them. Germline CDR1 is SNHLY and CDR2 is FYNNEI. The CDR3: CASRSGTASYEQYF. CDR3 nucleotide sequence: TGTGCCAGCAGATCCGGGACGGCCTCCTACGAGCAGTACTTC. Drawing the rest from reference TRBV2 and TRBJ2-7, the complete variable domain is EPEVTQTPSHQVTQMGQEVILRCVPISNHLYFYWYRQILGQKVEFLVSFYNNEISEKSEIFDDQFSVERPDGSNFTLKIRSTKLEDSAMYFCASRSGTASYEQYFGPGTRLTVT.